This passage covers 18 T cell receptor beta chains from one sample sequenced in a study of blood T cell repertoires in COVID-19. The protocol was immunoSEQ multiplex PCR, while the TCRdb copy is restricted to in-frame clones and leaves out a portion. There are approximately 300,000 clones in the sample; around 86% occur only once, and less than 11% lies in the top ten. Sequencing was done on a sample of PBMCs or T cells enriched from blood (not recorded which). These receptor sequences come from a woman under 30 who had recovered from COVID-19.

The V and J genes are TRBV9 and TRBJ1-6, with a possible D match to TRBD1 (5 bases). The germline V gene has CDR1 SGDLS and CDR2 YYNGEE. Trimming left V 0 bases short and J 10 bases short, with 14 bases between. The CDR3 runs to 15 residues. The CDR3: CASSVDGRERSPLHF. The CDR3 DNA sequence: TGTGCCAGCAGCGTAGATGGCAGGGAACGGTCACCCCTCCACTTT. Together with reference TRBV9 and TRBJ1-6, the CDR3 gives the full variable domain: DSGVTQTPKHLITATGQRVTLRCSPRSGDLSVYWYQQSLDQGLQFLIQYYNGEERAKGNILERFSAQQFPDLHSELNLSSLELGDSALYFCASSVDGRERSPLHFGNGTRLTVT.

This chain connects TRBV6-5 to TRBJ2-7; D gene unclear. Germline CDR1 MNHEY, CDR2 SVGAGI. The CDR3 is 14 residues long. Trimming shortened V by 5 bases and J by 3 bases, and 14 bases separated the two germline ends. The CDR3 DNA sequence: TGTGCCAGCAGTCCAGGTCGCATCGTCTACGAGCAGTACTTC. The encoded protein is CASSPGRIVYEQYF.

This chain connects TRBV5-1 to TRBJ1-2; tentative D call: TRBD1 (6 bases). CDR3 length: 15 amino acids. V lost 2 bases and J lost 7, with 18 bases in between. Germline CDR1 and CDR2: SGHRS and YFSETQ. The CDR3 sequence: CASSLYTGTALGYTF. The CDR3 DNA reads TGCGCCAGCAGCTTATATACAGGGACGGCACTTGGCTACACCTTC.

The V call is TRBV27, the J call TRBJ2-1; 8 bases line up with TRBD1. Trimming at V came to 1 base and at J to 12 bases, leaving 2 bases not matched to a gene. CDR3 length: 12 residues. CDR1 MNHEY and CDR2 SMNVEV come from the germline V gene (reference sequence). The CDR3: CASSLLGQAQFF. CDR3 nucleotides: TGTGCCAGCAGTTTATTGGGACAGGCGCAGTTCTTC.

A note on this clone: This may come from a read error, since a much larger clone is one base off. The V call is TRBV7-2, the J call TRBJ1-1; D possibly corresponds to TRBD1 (5 bases). V was pared by 5 bases and J by 1 base, with 11 bases between. Germline CDR1 reads SGHTA; CDR2 reads FQGNSA. The CDR3 contains 14 residues. CDR3 nucleotide sequence: TGTGCCAGCAGCCAAACCGGGGGGAACACTGAAGCTTTCTTT. It yields the protein CASSQTGGNTEAFF.

The J gene is TRBJ1-3, the V gene TRBV2; D unresolved. Germline loops: CDR1 SNHLY, CDR2 FYNNEI. The germline V and J ends were trimmed by 0 bases and 0 bases, with 12 bases remaining between them. The CDR3 covers 17 residues. The CDR3 nucleotides are TGTGCCAGCAGTGAAGCGGGAGGTGGCAACTCTGGAAACACCATATATTTT. It yields the protein CASSEAGGGNSGNTIYF.

V is TRBV23-1 and J is TRBJ2-5; TRBD1 matches at 11 bases. TRBV23-1 is identified as an open reading frame with a role that is uncertain. The V gene end was trimmed by 7 bases and the J gene end by 5 bases; junction bases not matched to a gene: 9. There are 15 residues in the CDR3. The DNA of the CDR3 is TGCGCCAGCACCACGGGACAGGGGGACCGGGAGACCCAGTACTTC. This codes for CASTTGQGDRETQYF.

This clone has more than one count but fewer than ten. The chain couples TRBV18 to TRBJ1-1; tentative D call: TRBD1 (6 bases). V was clipped by 2 bases and J by 0 bases, with 16 bases between them. Germline loops: CDR1 KGHSH, CDR2 LQKENI. The CDR3 spans 17 residues. The CDR3 here is CASSPNPPQGLNTEAFF. In DNA form, the CDR3 reads TGTGCCAGCTCACCAAATCCCCCTCAGGGGTTGAACACTGAAGCTTTCTTT.

The chain is built from TRBV5-8 and TRBJ2-7; D possibly corresponds to TRBD2 (5 bases). V was cut by 6 bases and J by 3 bases, with 13 bases left in between. Germline V gene lookup returns CDR1 SGHTS and CDR2 YDEGEE. The CDR3 length is 13 residues. The CDR3 nucleotides are TGTGCCAGCACTATACCGGGAAGCTACGAGCAGTACTTC. As protein: CASTIPGSYEQYF.

This chain joins TRBV30 and TRBJ2-7, with 12 bases that match TRBD1. This CDR3 has 15 amino acids. Germline-derived CDR1 and CDR2 are GTSNPN and SVGIG (reference sequence). The J segment lost 5 bases and the V segment lost 0 bases, leaving 5 bases of the junction unmatched. The CDR3 protein is CAWSVEGQGAHEQYF. In DNA form, the CDR3 reads TGTGCCTGGAGTGTAGAGGGACAGGGGGCCCACGAGCAGTACTTC. The whole variable domain, filled in from reference TRBV30 and TRBJ2-7, reads SQTIHQWPATLVQPVGSPLSLECTVEGTSNPNLYWYRQAAGRGLQLLFYSVGIGQISSEVPQNLSASRPQDRQFILSSKKLLLSDSGFYLCAWSVEGQGAHEQYFGPGTRLTVT.

The CDR3 sequence: CASRFWDSLEETQYF. CDR3 nucleotide sequence: TGTGCAAGTCGCTTCTGGGACAGTCTAGAAGAGACCCAGTACTTC. This chain joins TRBV12-2 and TRBJ2-5; the table gives TRBD1 as D, unverified against the DNA. TRBV12-2 is an annotated pseudogene. The CDR3 runs 15 residues.

J is TRBJ1-2 and V is TRBV7-2; no reliable D call. The CDR3 spans 12 residues. V lost 5 bases and J 4 bases, leaving 8 bases between the germline ends. The germline V gene has CDR1 SGHTA and CDR2 FQGNSA. CDR3 amino acids: CASSLDTYGYTF. In nucleotides, the CDR3 is TGTGCCAGCAGCCTCGACACCTATGGCTACACCTTC. Drawing the rest from reference TRBV7-2 and TRBJ1-2, the complete variable domain is GAGVSQSPSNKVTEKGKDVELRCDPISGHTALYWYRQSLGQGLEFLIYFQGNSAPDKSGLPSDRFSAERTGGSVSTLTIQRTQQEDSAVYLCASSLDTYGYTFGSGTRLTVV.

The V call is TRBV29-1, the J call TRBJ1-2; no firm D call. This CDR3 region has 12 residues. Germline V CDR1 and CDR2: SQVTM, ANQGSEA. V lost 5 bases and J 2 bases, leaving 9 bases between the germline ends. CDR3: CSVISPNYGYTF. The CDR3 bases are TGCAGCGTTATTTCTCCGAACTATGGCTACACCTTC.

The chain links TRBV30 to TRBJ2-3; D is ambiguous. V was trimmed by 3 bases and J by 2 bases, leaving 9 bases between them. This CDR3 is 13 amino acids long. From germline, CDR1 is GTSNPN and CDR2 SVGIG (reference sequence). The CDR3 nucleotides read TGTGCCTGGAGCGCTAGGCTCACAGATACGCAGTATTTT. As protein: CAWSARLTDTQYF.

V usage is TRBV7-9 and J usage is TRBJ2-2; weak D call: TRBD1 (6 bases). The CDR3 spans 13 residues. Trimming pared 1 base from V and 6 bases from J, leaving 6 bases between. CDR1 SEHNR and CDR2 FQNEAQ come from the germline V gene (reference sequence). The CDR3 spells CASSLEGAGELFF. CDR3 nucleotides: TGTGCCAGCAGCTTAGAGGGGGCCGGGGAGCTGTTTTTT.

On this clone: The sample holds other DNA sequences that translate to the same CDR3. The gene calls are TRBV2 and TRBJ1-5; D may be TRBD1 (6 bases). Germline loops: CDR1 SNHLY, CDR2 FYNNEI. Trimming removed 3 bases from V and 2 bases from J, with 8 bases in between. CDR3 size: 14 residues. The CDR3 protein is CASSDRGGNQPQHF. The CDR3 nucleotides read TGTGCCAGCAGTGACAGGGGAGGCAATCAGCCCCAGCATTTT. Looking up the rest from reference TRBV2 and TRBJ1-5 gives the full variable domain: EPEVTQTPSHQVTQMGQEVILRCVPISNHLYFYWYRQILGQKVEFLVSFYNNEISEKSEIFDDQFSVERPDGSNFTLKIRSTKLEDSAMYFCASSDRGGNQPQHFGDGTRLSIL.

The chain combines TRBV19 with TRBJ1-1, with D uncertain. The CDR3 has 15 amino acids. Trimming stripped 0 bases from V and 0 bases from J, with 8 bases between. Germline V gene data show CDR1 as LNHDA and CDR2 as SQIVND (reference sequence). CDR3 DNA: TGTGCCAGTAGTATAGACTTGGCGGTGAACACTGAAGCTTTCTTT. Translated: CASSIDLAVNTEAFF.

The chain carries TRBV5-4 and TRBJ2-5, with 9 bases lining up with TRBD1. The J segment lost 14 bases and the V segment lost 4 bases, leaving 9 bases of the junction unmatched. The CDR3 runs 12 residues. Germline V CDR1 and CDR2: SGHNT, YYREEE (reference sequence). Here the CDR3 reads CASSVQGQGEYF. DNA of the CDR3: TGTGCCAGCAGCGTCCAGGGACAGGGCGAATACTTC.